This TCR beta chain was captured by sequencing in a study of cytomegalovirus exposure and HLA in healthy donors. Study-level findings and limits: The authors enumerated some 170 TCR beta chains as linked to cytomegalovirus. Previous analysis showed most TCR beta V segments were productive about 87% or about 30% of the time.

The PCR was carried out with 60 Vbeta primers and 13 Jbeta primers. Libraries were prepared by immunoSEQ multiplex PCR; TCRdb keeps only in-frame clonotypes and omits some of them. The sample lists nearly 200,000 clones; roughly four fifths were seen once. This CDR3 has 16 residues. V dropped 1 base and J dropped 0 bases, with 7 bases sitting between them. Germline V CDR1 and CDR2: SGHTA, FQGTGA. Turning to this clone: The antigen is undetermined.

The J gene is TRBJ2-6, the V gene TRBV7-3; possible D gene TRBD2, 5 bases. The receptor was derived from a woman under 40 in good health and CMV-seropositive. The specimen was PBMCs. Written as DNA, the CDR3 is TGTGCCAGCAGCTTAAGTCGGGACTCTGGGGCCAACGTCCTGACTTTC. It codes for CASSLSRDSGANVLTF.